Shown below are 18 T cell receptor beta chains from a single sample sequenced in a study of T-cell reconstitution after alpha-beta-depleted transplantation in children. A library of TCRbeta sequences, prepared with unique molecular identifiers, was generated. TCRdb re-analysed the PCR reads in MiXCR, keeping a single row per CDR3 protein. The sample includes about 460,000 distinct CDR3 sequences, under 15% of them seen just once. The specimen comprised PBMCs from the stem cell graft donor, sampled from the stem cell graft. These receptors were collected from a human donor who donated a stem cell graft to a child with combined immunodeficiency.

This clonotype was picked up many times. J is TRBJ2-1 and V is TRBV12-3 or TRBV12-4; 8 positions match TRBD2. After removal of 6 bases from V and 9 bases from J, the junction contained 7 bases not matched to a gene. The CDR3 spans 13 residues. CDR3 sequence (DNA): TGTGCCAGCAGCCTTAGCGGGACGGCTGAGCAGTTCTTC. Protein product: CASSLSGTAEQFF.

This clonotype was counted at least ten times. The rearrangement links TRBV4-3 to TRBJ2-4, with a weak D call TRBD2 (5 bases). Germline assignment: CDR1 LGHNA and CDR2 YSLEER. This CDR3 spans 17 amino acids. Trimming took off 1 base at V and 0 bases at J, with 13 bases between the two ends. DNA for the CDR3: TGCGCCAGCAGCCAAGGAAGCGGCCTACTAGCCAAAAACATTCAGTACTTC. Its translation is CASSQGSGLLAKNIQYF.

This clonotype has a count of ten or more. This chain links TRBV12-3 or TRBV12-4 with TRBJ2-7; D uncertain. V shed 3 bases and J shed 5 bases, with 11 bases lying between them. This CDR3 contains 13 residues. The CDR3 DNA is TGTGCCAGCAGTTTGGGTCCTTTGGACGAGCAGTACTTC. Translation: CASSLGPLDEQYF.

The chain uses TRBV5-1 and TRBJ2-1; 10 bases are a match to TRBD2. Unmatched junction bases numbered 6, after V lost 7 bases and J lost 5 bases. Germline loops: CDR1 SGHRS, CDR2 YFSETQ. The CDR3 consists of 14 residues. CDR3 protein: CASRLAGVNNEQFF. The CDR3 nucleotides read TGCGCCAGCCGGCTAGCGGGAGTTAACAATGAGCAGTTCTTC.

This clonotype was observed a handful of times. The rearrangement uses TRBV20-1 and TRBJ1-1, with 8 bases lining up with TRBD1. CDR1 and CDR2 from the germline V gene are DFQATT and SNEGSKA (reference sequence). CDR3 size: 15 residues. The V and J ends lost 5 bases and 1 base, in that order; junction bases with no gene match: 9. The CDR3 DNA follows: TGCAGTGCTGGGGGACAGGCCACCACGAACACTGAAGCTTTCTTT. This sequence encodes CSAGGQATTNTEAFF.

The chain employs TRBV5-1 and TRBJ2-3; TRBD2 is a possible D gene (5 bases). This CDR3 contains 16 residues. Germline CDR1 is SGHRS and CDR2 is YFSETQ. V lost 0 bases to trimming and J lost 0 bases, with 11 bases between them. This chain's CDR3 is CASSLVRGGSTDTQYF. As DNA, the CDR3 is TGCGCCAGCAGCTTGGTCCGGGGTGGGAGCACAGATACGCAGTATTTT.

This clonotype occurred a few times. This sequence joins TRBV12-3 or TRBV12-4 and TRBJ2-2, with D tentatively TRBD1 (6 bases). The CDR3 consists of 11 residues. Trimming took 10 bases from V and 3 from J, leaving 6 bases between them. CDR3 sequence reads: CANRDTGELFF. The DNA of the CDR3 is TGTGCCAACAGGGACACCGGGGAGCTGTTTTTT.

The chain employs TRBV16 and TRBJ2-5; D gene ambiguous. This CDR3 has 14 amino acids. Trimming left V 0 bases short and J 2 bases short, with 7 bases between. The germline V gene encodes CDR1 KGHSY and CDR2 FQNENV. The CDR3 spells CASSQSRIQETQYF. Here the CDR3 DNA reads TGTGCCAGCAGCCAATCAAGGATACAAGAGACCCAGTACTTC.

CDR3 sequence: CSAPQLAGGPDTQYF. The CDR3 region has the DNA TGCAGTGCTCCTCAACTAGCGGGGGGGCCAGATACGCAGTATTTT. The gene calls are TRBV20-1 and TRBJ2-3, with 13 bases that match TRBD2. J was trimmed by 4 bases and V by 5 bases; bases with no gene match: 6. This CDR3 region has 15 residues. CDR1 DFQATT and CDR2 SNEGSKA come from the germline V gene (reference sequence).

This sequence joins TRBV3-1 and TRBJ2-7; TRBD2 matches at 12 bases. Germline V lookup: CDR1 LGHDT, CDR2 YNNKEL (reference sequence). The CDR3 length is 16 residues. Trimming removed 5 bases from V and 3 bases from J; junction bases left unmatched: 8. CDR3 loop: CASSSETSGRLYEQYF. CDR3 coding DNA: TGTGCCAGCAGCAGTGAGACTAGCGGGAGACTCTACGAGCAGTACTTC.

This clonotype is a singleton in its sample. The chain joins TRBV3-1 to TRBJ1-1; D might be TRBD1 (6 bases). The V gene's germline CDR1 is LGHDT and CDR2 YNNKEL (reference sequence). The CDR3 is made up of 14 amino acids. V shed 3 bases and J shed 9 bases, with 17 bases lying between them. The CDR3 spells CASSHRGQYGQAFF. In DNA form, the CDR3 reads TGTGCCAGCAGCCATAGAGGACAGTACGGCCAAGCTTTCTTT.

This clonotype has a handful of counts. V usage is TRBV20-1 and J usage is TRBJ2-1; TRBD2 agrees at 7 bases. Trimming took 6 bases from V and 4 from J; bases not matched to a gene: 6. Germline CDR1 DFQATT, CDR2 SNEGSKA (reference sequence). The CDR3 length is 13 residues. The chain's CDR3 is CSASGREYNEQFF. The DNA of the CDR3 is TGCAGTGCCTCTGGGCGGGAGTACAATGAGCAGTTCTTC.

This clonotype was counted at least ten times. This chain links TRBV5-1 with TRBJ1-3; D perhaps matches TRBD1 (5 bases). Trimming pared 4 bases from V and 3 bases from J, leaving 11 bases between. The CDR3 has 14 amino acids. In germline, CDR1 is SGHRS, CDR2 YFSETQ. CDR3 DNA: TGCGCCAGCAGCCCCCAGGGAGTTGGAAACACCATATATTTT. It translates to CASSPQGVGNTIYF.

This clonotype was seen more than once but under ten times. This chain links TRBV29-1 with TRBJ2-1; 15 nucleotides agree with TRBD2. Germline assignment: CDR1 SQVTM and CDR2 ANQGSEA. J was trimmed by 1 base and V by 6 bases; bases with no gene match: 7. This CDR3 has 17 amino acids. The CDR3 coding sequence is TGCAGCGTCACCGGGACTAGCGGGGGGAGTTCCTACAATGAGCAGTTCTTC. Residues: CSVTGTSGGSSYNEQFF.

This clonotype was found a few times. The rearrangement links TRBV4-2 to TRBJ2-5, with 8 bases aligning to TRBD2. V lost 3 bases and J lost 3; bases outside the gene matches: 3. Germline V CDR1 and CDR2: LGHNA, YNFKEQ. The CDR3 covers 14 residues. The CDR3 is CASSHRGGEETQYF. CDR3 nucleotide sequence: TGTGCCAGCAGCCACCGGGGGGGCGAAGAGACCCAGTACTTC.

This clonotype has more than one count but fewer than ten. The CDR3 sequence: CASSIDRGPGEQYF. The CDR3 nucleotides read TGTGCCAGCAGCATTGACAGGGGGCCAGGCGAGCAGTACTTC. The gene calls are TRBV7-2 and TRBJ2-7, with 10 nucleotides matching TRBD1. Germline V gene lookup returns CDR1 SGHTA and CDR2 FQGNSA. The CDR3 consists of 14 residues. J gave up 6 bases and V 5 bases, and 7 bases lay outside the gene matches.

The sample holds many counts of this clonotype. The chain recombines TRBV15 with TRBJ2-3; 9 positions agree with TRBD1. V trimming: 4 bases; J trimming: 3 bases; junction bases outside the gene matches: 5. CDR1 is LNHNV, CDR2 YYDKDF, per germline (reference sequence). The CDR3 runs 15 residues. The CDR3 bases are TGTGCCACCAGCATGGGGACAGGGAGGACAGATACGCAGTATTTT. This translates into CATSMGTGRTDTQYF.

This clonotype was seen repeatedly, ten times or more. This chain joins TRBV20-1 and TRBJ2-5, with unresolved D. The CDR3 totals 11 residues. Germline loops: CDR1 DFQATT, CDR2 SNEGSKA (reference sequence). V lost 3 bases and J 5 bases, leaving 7 bases between the germline ends. CDR3 DNA sequence: TGCAGTGCTAGCCACGGGGAGACCCAGTACTTC. As protein: CSASHGETQYF.